The rows below give T cell receptor beta chains drawn from one sample of a study of shared clonotypes between healthy human individuals. The assay was immunoSEQ multiplex PCR, and TCRdb's table has in-frame clones only and misses some. The sample has about 820,000 clones; 92% are singletons. The sample consisted of naive CD8+ T cells sorted from blood. The receptors come from a man aged 25 to 40 in good health. CDR3s include the opening cysteine and the closing phenylalanine or tryptophan. The order of the fields is D gene, J gene, clone size, V gene, CDR3 DNA, CDR3 protein. The D gene is left open where the match is weak. The size entry is marked missing in some rows and otherwise reads once, few, many or a size class.

d_gene: -; j_gene: TRBJ2-1; abundance: -; v_gene: TRBV11-2; CDR3nt: TGTGCCAGCAGCTTGGCGGGAAATGGCAATGAGCAGTTCTTC; CDR3aa: CASSLAGNGNEQFF
d_gene: TRBD1; j_gene: TRBJ1-1; abundance: -; v_gene: TRBV4-2; CDR3nt: TGTGCCAGCAGCCGAGAGGGACAGTCGGCTTTCTTT; CDR3aa: CASSREGQSAFF
d_gene: TRBD1; j_gene: TRBJ2-1; abundance: -; v_gene: TRBV5-8; CDR3nt: TGTGCCAGCAGCGGAACCGGGACAGACTACAATGAGCAGTTCTTC; CDR3aa: CASSGTGTDYNEQFF
d_gene: -; j_gene: TRBJ2-3; abundance: -; v_gene: TRBV7-2; CDR3nt: TGTGCCAGCAGCCTAGATTTCCCAGATACGCAGTATTTT; CDR3aa: CASSLDFPDTQYF
d_gene: -; j_gene: TRBJ1-1; abundance: once; v_gene: TRBV7-9; CDR3nt: TGTGCCAGCAGCCAAACAGAAGACACTGAAGCTTTCTTT; CDR3aa: CASSQTEDTEAFF
d_gene: -; j_gene: TRBJ2-3; abundance: -; v_gene: TRBV6-5; CDR3nt: TGTGCCAGCAGCCTCGGCGGGGCAGATACGCAGTATTTT; CDR3aa: CASSLGGADTQYF
d_gene: -; j_gene: TRBJ2-5; abundance: -; v_gene: TRBV27; CDR3nt: TGTGCCAGCAGTCCGTATGTAGGGGCGCGGGAGACCCAGTACTTC; CDR3aa: CASSPYVGARETQYF
d_gene: -; j_gene: TRBJ2-1; abundance: -; v_gene: TRBV4-1; CDR3nt: TGCGCCAGCAGCCAAGAGACAGTGTACAATGAGCAGTTCTTC; CDR3aa: CASSQETVYNEQFF
d_gene: -; j_gene: TRBJ1-2; abundance: once; v_gene: TRBV5-1; CDR3nt: TGCGCCAGCAGCTTGGCGACGGATGGAGGACTATACACCTTC; CDR3aa: CASSLATDGGLYTF
d_gene: -; j_gene: TRBJ2-7; abundance: -; v_gene: TRBV27; CDR3nt: TGTGCCAGCAGTTTCCTACTCAAACGGGACTACGAGCAGTACTTC; CDR3aa: CASSFLLKRDYEQYF
d_gene: TRBD1; j_gene: TRBJ2-1; abundance: once; v_gene: TRBV4-3; CDR3nt: TGCGCCAGCAGCCGCCAAGGGGACAGGGTCAATGAGCAGTTCTTC; CDR3aa: CASSRQGDRVNEQFF
d_gene: -; j_gene: TRBJ2-3; abundance: -; v_gene: TRBV27; CDR3nt: TGTGCCAGCAGTACGGCGGGGGCCGCGCAGTATTTT; CDR3aa: CASSTAGAAQYF
d_gene: TRBD1; j_gene: TRBJ2-7; abundance: -; v_gene: TRBV5-1; CDR3nt: TGCGCCAGCAGCCTAGGACAGGGTCTTAGCTCCTACGAGCAGTACTTC; CDR3aa: CASSLGQGLSSYEQYF
d_gene: TRBD1; j_gene: TRBJ2-4; abundance: -; v_gene: TRBV5-4; CDR3nt: TGTGGAGTAGGGACAGAAACAAAAAACATTCAGTACTTC; CDR3aa: CGVGTETKNIQYF
d_gene: TRBD2; j_gene: TRBJ2-1; abundance: -; v_gene: TRBV18; CDR3nt: TGTGCCAGCTCGTTTAGCGGGATAGATGAGCAGTTCTTC; CDR3aa: CASSFSGIDEQFF
d_gene: -; j_gene: TRBJ2-1; abundance: -; v_gene: TRBV15; CDR3nt: TGTGCCACCAGCCCCCCCGGCAGTTACAATGAGCAGTTCTTC; CDR3aa: CATSPPGSYNEQFF
d_gene: -; j_gene: TRBJ2-7; abundance: -; v_gene: TRBV9; CDR3nt: TGTGCCAGCAGCCGAGGGAGCGAGCAGTACTTC; CDR3aa: CASSRGSEQYF
d_gene: -; j_gene: TRBJ1-2; abundance: -; v_gene: TRBV18; CDR3nt: TGTGCCACCCTACGCGAACCGCTTGGAACTAACTATGGCTACACCTTC; CDR3aa: CATLREPLGTNYGYTF
d_gene: -; j_gene: TRBJ2-1; abundance: few; v_gene: TRBV6-1; CDR3nt: TGTGCCAGCGGACTTTTTCTGATCTACAATGAGCAGTTCTTC; CDR3aa: CASGLFLIYNEQFF
d_gene: -; j_gene: TRBJ2-7; abundance: -; v_gene: TRBV7-6; CDR3nt: TGTGCCAGCAGCTTAGCTGGGGACGGCTACGAGCAGTACTTC; CDR3aa: CASSLAGDGYEQYF